The 9 T cell receptor beta chains below all came from one sample that was sequenced in a study of blood T cells in healthy people across ages. Sample-barcoded 5' priming and a J-beta primer mix drove a second PCR of about 6 to 12 cycles. One entry per CDR3 protein, called by TCRdb with MiXCR from the 5' RACE reads. The repertoire holds hundreds of thousands of distinct CDR3 sequences, around 30% seen once, with roughly a sixth in the top ten. Sequenced material: blood. The receptors originated from a woman over 75 in good health.

Many counts were recorded for this clonotype. The chain combines TRBV21-1 with TRBJ2-7. TRBV21-1 is noted as a pseudogene. CDR3 size: 16 residues. The CDR3: CASSKALGLIGIEQYF. The DNA of the CDR3 is TGTGCCAGCAGCAAAGCGCTCGGGCTAATCGGTATCGAGCAGTACTTC.

The chain couples TRBV6-2 or TRBV6-3 to TRBJ1-2; a possible D gene is TRBD1 (5 bases). The CDR3 has 12 residues. The germline CDR1 and CDR2 sequences are MNHEY and SVGEGT. V was cut by 4 bases and J by 7 bases, with 10 bases left in between. CDR3 DNA sequence: TGTGCCAGCAGTTCCGGACAAGCTGGCTACACCTTC. This translates into CASSSGQAGYTF.

The gene calls are TRBV11-2 and TRBJ2-1; TRBD2 matches at 8 bases. This CDR3 region has 17 residues. V dropped 3 bases and J dropped 0; count of bases not matched to a gene: 7. Germline V gene sequence: CDR1 SGHAT, CDR2 FQNNGV. The CDR3 sequence: CASSLGAGGSSYNEQFF. In nucleotides, the CDR3 is TGTGCCAGCAGCTTGGGGGCGGGGGGCTCCTCCTACAATGAGCAGTTCTTC.

This clonotype was observed many times. V usage is TRBV11-2 and J usage is TRBJ1-2, with D possibly TRBD1 on 6 matching bases. Trimming removed 5 bases from V and 4 bases from J, with 11 bases in between. Looked up from germline, CDR1 is SGHAT and CDR2 is FQNNGV. The CDR3 is made up of 13 amino acids. This chain's CDR3 is CASSQGHLYGYTF. The CDR3 DNA reads as TGTGCCAGCAGCCAGGGACACCTCTATGGCTACACCTTC.

This chain connects TRBV20-1 to TRBJ2-7; the D gene is possibly TRBD1 (6 bases). Looked up from germline, CDR1 is DFQATT and CDR2 is SNEGSKA (reference sequence). Trimming shortened V by 5 bases and J by 4 bases, and 12 bases separated the two germline ends. CDR3 length: 12 residues. The CDR3 loop reads CSADTGFYEQYF. Written as DNA, the CDR3 is TGCAGTGCTGATACAGGGTTTTACGAGCAGTACTTC.

This clonotype was seen at least ten times. DNA for the CDR3: TGTGCCAGCAGCTCGCGGGGGGGAGGCTACAATGAGCAGTTCTTC. As protein: CASSSRGGGYNEQFF. This chain uses TRBV7-2 with TRBJ2-1; 9 nucleotides line up with TRBD2. CDR1 and CDR2 (germline): SGHTA, FQGNSA. Losses at the gene ends were 4 bases for V and 3 bases for J; bases not matched to a gene: 4. This CDR3 has 15 residues.

This clonotype was observed a few times. The chain couples TRBV11-2 to TRBJ2-7; D gene uncertain. This CDR3 has 16 amino acids. Germline V gene sequence: CDR1 SGHAT, CDR2 FQNNGV. The V and J ends lost 2 bases and 2 bases respectively, with 16 bases between them. CDR3 loop: CASSLWSAARTYEQYF. The CDR3 DNA is TGTGCCAGCAGCTTATGGTCCGCGGCACGAACCTACGAGCAGTACTTC.

This clonotype was observed a handful of times. The V call is TRBV21-1, the J call TRBJ1-5; TRBD1, the D gene given by the table, was not confirmed from the DNA. TRBV21-1 is a recognized pseudogene. CDR3 length equals 17 residues. The CDR3 coding sequence is TGTGCCAGCAGCATCGCTAAACTGCCAGGGAGGAATCAGCCCCAGCATTTT. The encoded protein is CASSIAKLPGRNQPQHF.

V and J are TRBV7-9 and TRBJ1-6, with a tentative D call TRBD1 (6 bases). This CDR3 spans 14 amino acids. Germline CDR1 SEHNR, CDR2 FQNEAQ (reference sequence). The V gene lost 2 bases and the J gene lost 7 bases, with 9 bases spanning the gap. Written as DNA, the CDR3 is TGTGCCAGCAGCTTACAGGGGATCAATTCACCCCTCCACTTT. As protein: CASSLQGINSPLHF. Using reference TRBV7-9 and TRBJ1-6 for the parts outside the CDR3, the full variable domain is DTGVSQNPRHKITKRGQNVTFRCDPISEHNRLYWYRQTLGQGPEFLTYFQNEAQLEKSRLLSDRFSAERPKGSFSTLEIQRTEQGDSAMYLCASSLQGINSPLHFGNGTRLTVT.